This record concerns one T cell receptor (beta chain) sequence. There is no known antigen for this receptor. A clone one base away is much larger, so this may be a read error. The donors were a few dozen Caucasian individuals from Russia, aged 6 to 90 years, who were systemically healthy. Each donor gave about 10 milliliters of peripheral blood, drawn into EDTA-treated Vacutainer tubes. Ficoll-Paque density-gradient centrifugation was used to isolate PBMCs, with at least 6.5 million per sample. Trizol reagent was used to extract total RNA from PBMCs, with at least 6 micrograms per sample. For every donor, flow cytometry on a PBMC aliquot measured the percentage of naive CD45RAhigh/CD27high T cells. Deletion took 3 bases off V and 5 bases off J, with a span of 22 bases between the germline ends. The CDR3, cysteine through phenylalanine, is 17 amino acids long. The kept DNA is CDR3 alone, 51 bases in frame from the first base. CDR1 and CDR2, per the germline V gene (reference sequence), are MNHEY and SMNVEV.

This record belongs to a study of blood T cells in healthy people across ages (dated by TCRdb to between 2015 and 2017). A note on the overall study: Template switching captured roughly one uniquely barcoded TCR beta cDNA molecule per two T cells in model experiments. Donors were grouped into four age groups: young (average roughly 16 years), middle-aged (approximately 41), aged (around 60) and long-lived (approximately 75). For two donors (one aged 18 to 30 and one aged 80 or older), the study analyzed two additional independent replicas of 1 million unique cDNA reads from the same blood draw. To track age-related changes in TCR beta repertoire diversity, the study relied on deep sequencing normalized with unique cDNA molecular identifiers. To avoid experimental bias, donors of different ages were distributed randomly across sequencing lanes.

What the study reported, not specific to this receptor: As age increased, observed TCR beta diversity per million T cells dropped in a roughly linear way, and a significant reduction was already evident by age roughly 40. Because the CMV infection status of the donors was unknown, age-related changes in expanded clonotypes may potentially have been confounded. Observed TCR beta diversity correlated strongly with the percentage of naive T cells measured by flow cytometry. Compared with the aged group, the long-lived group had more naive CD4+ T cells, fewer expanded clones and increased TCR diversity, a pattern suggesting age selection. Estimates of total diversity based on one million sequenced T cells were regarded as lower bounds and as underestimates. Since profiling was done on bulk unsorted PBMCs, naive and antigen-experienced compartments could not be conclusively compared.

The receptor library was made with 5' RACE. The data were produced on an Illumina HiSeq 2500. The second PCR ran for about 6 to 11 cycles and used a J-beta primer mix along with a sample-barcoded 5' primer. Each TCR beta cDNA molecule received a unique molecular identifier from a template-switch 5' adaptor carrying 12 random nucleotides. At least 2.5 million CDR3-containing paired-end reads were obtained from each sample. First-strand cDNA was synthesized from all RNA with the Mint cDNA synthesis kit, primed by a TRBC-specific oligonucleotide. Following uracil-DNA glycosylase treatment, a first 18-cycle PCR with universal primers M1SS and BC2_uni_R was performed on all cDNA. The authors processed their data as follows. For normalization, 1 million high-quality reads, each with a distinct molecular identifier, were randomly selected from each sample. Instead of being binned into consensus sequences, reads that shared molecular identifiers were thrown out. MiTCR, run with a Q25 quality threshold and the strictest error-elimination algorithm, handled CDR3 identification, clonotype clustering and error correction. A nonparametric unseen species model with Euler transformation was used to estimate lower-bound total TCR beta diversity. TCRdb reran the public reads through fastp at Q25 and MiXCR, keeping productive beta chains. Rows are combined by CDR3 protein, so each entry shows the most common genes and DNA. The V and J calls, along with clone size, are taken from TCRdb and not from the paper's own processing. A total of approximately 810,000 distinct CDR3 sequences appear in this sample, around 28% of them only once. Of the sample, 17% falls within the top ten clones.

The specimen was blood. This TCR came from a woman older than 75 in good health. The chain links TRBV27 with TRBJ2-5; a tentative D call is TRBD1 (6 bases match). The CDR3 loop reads CASSLRGTSGTGETQYF. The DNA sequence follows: TGTGCCAGCAGTTTGAGAGGGACATCAGGAACTGGGGAGACCCAGTACTTC.